A single sample gave rise to the 12 T cell receptor beta chains below, sequenced in a study of blood T cell repertoires in COVID-19. Generated by immunoSEQ multiplex PCR, the TCRdb table keeps only in-frame clones and is missing some. Of some 190,000 clones detected, 85% to 90% appear once; the ten largest clones hold around 1.7%. Sequenced input: peripheral blood. The receptors were gathered from a man aged 18 to 35 with active or convalescent COVID-19.

This clone was seen a single time. The rearrangement joins TRBV7-3 to TRBJ1-1; D gene unclear. Germline-derived CDR1 and CDR2 are SGHTA and FQGTGA. The V end lost 1 base, the J end lost 3 bases, and 6 bases lay between the germline ends. The CDR3 is 13 amino acids. CDR3 amino acids: CASSLNTDTEAFF. CDR3 sequence (DNA): TGTGCCAGCAGCTTAAATACTGACACTGAAGCTTTCTTT.

The table lists this clone with a few counts. The chain is built from TRBV27 and TRBJ2-1; the match to TRBD1 covers 9 bases. This CDR3 comprises 16 residues. The junction had 7 bases not matched to a gene; V was cut back by 2 bases and J by 5 bases. Germline V gene data show CDR1 as MNHEY and CDR2 as SMNVEV (reference sequence). The CDR3 DNA reads TGTGCCAGCAGTTTAGGTTGGGGACAGGGAGACAATGAGCAGTTCTTC. Amino acids: CASSLGWGQGDNEQFF.

This clone was seen a handful of times. The CDR3 DNA is TGTGCCAGCAGCTTAGCTGTTAGCGGGGCGACCTACGAGCAGTACTTC. It yields the protein CASSLAVSGATYEQYF. The chain is built from TRBV7-2 and TRBJ2-7; 8 bases align to TRBD2. The CDR3 consists of 16 residues. J lost 2 bases, V lost 0 bases, and 6 bases had no gene match. CDR1 is SGHTA and CDR2 is FQGNSA in the germline V gene. The full variable domain, with the rest looked up from reference TRBV7-2 and TRBJ2-7, is GAGVSQSPSNKVTEKGKDVELRCDPISGHTALYWYRQSLGQGLEFLIYFQGNSAPDKSGLPSDRFSAERTGGSVSTLTIQRTQQEDSAVYLCASSLAVSGATYEQYFGPGTRLTVT.

The chain recombines TRBV7-2 with TRBJ2-1; tentative D call: TRBD2 (6 bases). CDR3 length: 15 residues. The V gene's germline CDR1 is SGHTA and CDR2 FQGNSA. V shed 1 base and J shed 2 bases, with 9 bases lying between them. The CDR3 DNA reads TGTGCCAGCAGCTTAGGAGCGGGTCCCTACAATGAGCAGTTCTTC. This codes for CASSLGAGPYNEQFF.

This chain joins TRBV6-6 and TRBJ2-5, with TRBD1 matching over 9 bases. Looked up from germline, CDR1 is MNHNY and CDR2 is SVGAGI (reference sequence). With 5 bases clipped from V and 6 bases from J, the junction kept 10 bases outside the gene matches. The CDR3 is 15 residues long. The chain's CDR3 is CASSNTRGQGKTQYF. CDR3 bases: TGTGCCAGCAGTAACACCCGGGGACAGGGAAAGACCCAGTACTTC.

This chain joins TRBV19 and TRBJ1-1; D is perhaps TRBD1 (5 bases). Germline lookup yields CDR1 LNHDA and CDR2 SQIVND (reference sequence). Between the trimmed V and J ends, which lost 4 bases and 3 bases, there was a span of 18 bases. This CDR3 spans 16 amino acids. The CDR3 spells CASSTLPRVGDTEAFF. The CDR3 nucleotides are TGTGCCAGTAGTACACTCCCTCGGGTAGGGGACACTGAAGCTTTCTTT.

This clone has a count of ten or more. J is TRBJ2-3 and V is TRBV5-4; 8 positions agree with TRBD1. V shed 3 bases, J shed 9 bases, and the junction held 12 bases outside the gene matches. This CDR3 spans 15 amino acids. Germline CDR1 SGHNT, CDR2 YYREEE (reference sequence). The CDR3 here is CASSSRARGLDTQYF. Written as DNA, the CDR3 is TGTGCCAGCAGCTCCCGCGCCAGGGGGCTGGACACGCAGTATTTT.

The chain recombines TRBV7-2 with TRBJ1-5; 7 positions agree with TRBD1. With V trimmed by 2 bases and J by 1 base, 11 bases remained unmatched. Germline V gene lookup returns CDR1 SGHTA and CDR2 FQGNSA. The CDR3 is 18 residues long. CDR3 coding DNA: TGTGCCAGCAGCTTAATCGGTAGGGGGACAGCGAGCAATCAGCCCCAGCATTTT. This codes for CASSLIGRGTASNQPQHF.

This chain connects TRBV21-1 to TRBJ2-1; TRBD2 was called by the table and not checked on the DNA. TRBV21-1 is a pseudogene locus. There are 17 residues in the CDR3. In DNA, the CDR3 is TGTGCCAGCAGCAAGCGAGGACTAGCGGGAGAGAACAATGAGCAGTTCTTC. This sequence encodes CASSKRGLAGENNEQFF.

The chain employs TRBV2 and TRBJ1-4; D is perhaps TRBD1 (5 bases). V was shortened by 6 bases and J by 8 bases, with 13 bases between the two germline ends. There are 13 residues in the CDR3. From germline, CDR1 is SNHLY and CDR2 FYNNEI. The CDR3 DNA follows: TGTGCCAGCAGGACGGGACTTTGGGAAAAACTGTTTTTT. This sequence encodes CASRTGLWEKLFF. The full variable domain, its missing parts supplied by reference TRBV2 and TRBJ1-4, is EPEVTQTPSHQVTQMGQEVILRCVPISNHLYFYWYRQILGQKVEFLVSFYNNEISEKSEIFDDQFSVERPDGSNFTLKIRSTKLEDSAMYFCASRTGLWEKLFFGSGTQLSVL.

This chain joins TRBV2 and TRBJ2-4; no clear D. This CDR3 has 16 amino acids. The V gene lost 2 bases and the J gene lost 0 bases, with 11 bases spanning the gap. Germline V gene data show CDR1 as SNHLY and CDR2 as FYNNEI. CDR3 in amino acids: CASSENSLLAKNIQYF. Here the CDR3 DNA reads TGTGCCAGCAGTGAAAACAGTCTCTTAGCCAAAAACATTCAGTACTTC.

The rearrangement links TRBV18 to TRBJ2-7; 9 bases fit TRBD1. With 6 bases clipped from V and 9 bases from J, the junction kept 12 bases outside the gene matches. This CDR3 is 14 amino acids long. Germline V gene data show CDR1 as KGHSH and CDR2 as LQKENI. In nucleotides, the CDR3 is TGTGCCAGCTCCCTTGGACAGGGGACCGGCGGGCAGTACTTC. It yields the protein CASSLGQGTGGQYF.